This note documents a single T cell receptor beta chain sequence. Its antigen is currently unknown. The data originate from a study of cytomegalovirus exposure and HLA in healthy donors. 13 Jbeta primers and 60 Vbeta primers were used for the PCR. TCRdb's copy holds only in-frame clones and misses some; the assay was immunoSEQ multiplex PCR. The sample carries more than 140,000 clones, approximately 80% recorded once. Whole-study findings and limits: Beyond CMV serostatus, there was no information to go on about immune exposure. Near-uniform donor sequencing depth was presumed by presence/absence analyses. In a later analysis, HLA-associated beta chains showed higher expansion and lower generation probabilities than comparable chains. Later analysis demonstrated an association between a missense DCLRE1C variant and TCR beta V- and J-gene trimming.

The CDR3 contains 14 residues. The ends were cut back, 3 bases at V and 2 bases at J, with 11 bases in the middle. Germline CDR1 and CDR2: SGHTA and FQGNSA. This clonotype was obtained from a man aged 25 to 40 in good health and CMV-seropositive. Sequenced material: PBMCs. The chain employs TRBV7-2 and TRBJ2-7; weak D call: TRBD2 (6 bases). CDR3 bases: TGTGCCAGCAGCTTTTACTCGGGGGCCTACGAGCAGTACTTC. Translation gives CASSFYSGAYEQYF.